This T cell receptor beta chain was sequenced for a study of response to subunit inactivated influenza vaccine. TCRdb processed the RT-PCR reads anew with MiXCR; each CDR3 protein has one entry. The sample holds fewer than 700,000 distinct CDR3 sequences, roughly 13% seen once. The CDR3 consists of 15 residues. V shed 3 bases and J 3 bases; nucleotides not matched to a gene: 2. The germline V gene has CDR1 DFQATT and CDR2 SNEGSKA (reference sequence). The chain links TRBV20-1 to TRBJ1-6, with 10 bases matching TRBD1. The TCR was taken from a man aged 45 to 65 who received an inactivated influenza vaccine. The sample here was PBMCs from blood, taken more than 35 days after vaccination. The CDR3 DNA reads TGCAGTGCTAGGTGGGACAGGGGCTATAATTCACCCCTCCACTTT. Translation: CSARWDRGYNSPLHF.